The 9 T cell receptor beta chains in this list originate from one sample, sequenced in a study of blood T cell repertoires in COVID-19. TCRdb's table, derived via immunoSEQ multiplex PCR, lists solely in-frame clones and lacks some. The sample holds about 240,000 clones, more than 85% seen once. Sequenced material: PBMCs or T cells enriched from blood (not recorded which). These receptor sequences come from a woman aged 25 to 39 who had recovered from COVID-19.

V and J are TRBV10-2 and TRBJ2-7; D call uncertain. The CDR3 is made up of 12 amino acids. Germline-derived CDR1 and CDR2 are WSHSY and SAAADI. Trimming cost V 3 bases and J 0 bases, with 3 bases left between them. The CDR3, as DNA: TGCGCCAGCAGTGACATCTCCTACGAGCAGTACTTC. Amino acids: CASSDISYEQYF.

This chain links TRBV19 with TRBJ1-1, with D tentatively TRBD1 (6 bases). The germline CDR1 and CDR2 sequences are LNHDA and SQIVND (reference sequence). The V end lost 8 bases, the J end lost 1 base, and 8 bases lay between the germline ends. This CDR3 spans 12 amino acids. The chain's CDR3 is CASGQQNTEAFF. In DNA form, the CDR3 reads TGTGCCAGTGGACAGCAGAACACTGAAGCTTTCTTT.

This clone was counted a single time. This sequence may be a read error, since a much larger clone differs from it by one base. The V gene is TRBV5-4, the J gene TRBJ2-1; no definite D call. This CDR3 is 13 amino acids long. Germline V lookup: CDR1 SGHNT, CDR2 YYREEE (reference sequence). V was clipped by 0 bases and J by 4 bases, with 5 bases between them. The CDR3 region is CASSLDSYNEQFF. The CDR3 DNA is TGTGCCAGCAGCTTGGACAGTTACAATGAGCAGTTCTTC. Based on the CDR3 plus reference TRBV5-4 and TRBJ2-1, the full variable domain is ETGVTQSPTHLIKTRGQQVTLRCSSQSGHNTVSWYQQALGQGPQFIFQYYREEENGRGNFPPRFSGLQFPNYSSELNVNALELDDSALYLCASSLDSYNEQFFGPGTRLTVL.

This chain connects TRBV5-6 to TRBJ1-2; the D is unclear. Trimming left V 0 bases short and J 2 bases short, with 8 bases between. Germline V CDR1 and CDR2: SGHDT, YYEEEE. CDR3 size: 14 residues. The CDR3 region is CASSLGQINYGYTF. For the CDR3, the DNA is TGTGCCAGCAGCTTGGGGCAGATCAACTATGGCTACACCTTC. The full variable domain, rest sourced from reference TRBV5-6 and TRBJ1-2, is DAGVTQSPTHLIKTRGQQVTLRCSPKSGHDTVSWYQQALGQGPQFIFQYYEEEERQRGNFPDRFSGHQFPNYSSELNVNALLLGDSALYLCASSLGQINYGYTFGSGTRLTVV.

This clone was observed a single time. The CDR3 sequence is CAWSVGQTDTQYF. The DNA for the CDR3 is TGTGCCTGGAGTGTTGGGCAGACAGATACGCAGTATTTT. The V call is TRBV30, the J call TRBJ2-3; D unresolved. Germline lookup yields CDR1 GTSNPN and CDR2 SVGIG (reference sequence). The CDR3 covers 13 residues. Trimming took off 0 bases at V and 3 bases at J, with 7 bases between the two ends.

The V gene is TRBV7-3, the J gene TRBJ2-3; weak D call: TRBD2 (6 bases). Trimming left V 0 bases short and J 6 bases short, with 16 bases between. The CDR3 contains 16 residues. Germline assignment: CDR1 SGHTA and CDR2 FQGTGA. The CDR3 coding sequence is TGTGCCAGCAGCTTAACGTTCGGGGGACGCTGGGATACGCAGTATTTT. Translating gives CASSLTFGGRWDTQYF.

Worth noting for this clone: The DNA is left out, because the CDR3 cannot be placed on it with certainty; the CDR3 is given as TCRdb lists it. V gene TRBV20-1 combines with J gene TRBJ1-1; TRBD1, the D gene given by the table, was not confirmed from the DNA. The CDR3 totals 11 residues, both ends included. Germline V gene sequence: CDR1 DFQATT, CDR2 SNEGSKA (reference sequence). CDR3: CSARVGQGTFF.

The genes are TRBV4-3 and TRBJ2-6; D is possibly TRBD2 (5 bases). The V end lost 1 base, the J end lost 4 bases, and 14 bases lay between the germline ends. Germline V gives CDR1 LGHNA, CDR2 YSLEER. The length of the CDR3 is 17 residues. The CDR3 here is CASSQGNGVLGANVLTF. In DNA, the CDR3 is TGCGCCAGCAGCCAAGGGAACGGGGTCTTGGGGGCCAACGTCCTGACTTTC.

Note on this clone: The junction departs from the called germline gene at one end, perhaps through a read error. V gene TRBV7-8 combines with J gene TRBJ1-4, with 10 nucleotides matching TRBD1. The CDR3 has 15 residues. Germline-derived CDR1 and CDR2 are SGHVS and FQNEAQ. The CDR3 spells CASSIAGTGAEKLFF. The CDR3 DNA sequence: TGTGCCAGCAGCATAGCCGGGACAGGGGCTGAAAAACTGTTTTTT.